The rows below give T cell receptor beta chains drawn from one sample of a study of radiation and T cells in renal cell carcinoma. The method was immunoSEQ multiplex PCR; TCRdb's version includes in-frame clones alone and lacks a portion of them. In the table there are roughly 80,000 clones, approximately 87% of which are singletons. Sequenced material: blood, taken from a patient whose treatment included radiotherapy and nephrectomy. These receptor sequences come from a woman aged 60-75 years with renal cell carcinoma. Each CDR3 is given with its conserved first and last residue. The D gene is left open where the match is weak. Size tells how often a clone was seen (once, few, many) or the class of an expanded clone, and some rows leave it out.

j_call v_call cdr3_length clone_size d_call cdr3_aa cdr3_nt
TRBJ2-7 TRBV5-6 14 NA NA CASSLIALPGEQYF TGTGCCAGCAGCTTGATCGCTCTACCAGGCGAGCAGTACTTC
TRBJ2-7 TRBV5-1 14 NA NA CASTPLTGTYEQYF TGCGCCAGCACCCCCCTGACAGGAACCTACGAGCAGTACTTC
TRBJ1-6 TRBV19 14 once NA CASTPGSYNSPLHF TGTGCCAGTACCCCGGGATCCTATAATTCACCCCTCCACTTT
TRBJ2-3 TRBV7-9 16 NA NA CASRGRGSQTADTQYF TGTGCCAGCAGGGGGAGAGGATCACAGACCGCAGATACGCAGTATTTT
TRBJ2-2 TRBV27 15 NA NA CASSFARTGTGELFF TGTGCCAGCAGTTTTGCCAGGACGGGGACCGGGGAGCTGTTTTTT
TRBJ1-2 TRBV6-1 16 NA NA CASSENTGGLGYGYTF TGTGCCAGCAGTGAAAACACGGGGGGGCTTGGCTATGGCTACACCTTC
TRBJ2-2 TRBV10-1 12 NA NA CASGWANGELFF TGCGCCAGTGGCTGGGCAAACGGGGAGCTGTTTTTT
TRBJ1-2 TRBV5-4 13 NA NA CASSLRTEYGYTF TGTGCCAGCAGCCTACGGACGGAATATGGCTACACCTTC
TRBJ2-7 TRBV30 15 NA NA CAWSVEIVGSYEQYF TGTGCCTGGAGTGTAGAAATCGTGGGCAGCTACGAGCAGTACTTC
TRBJ2-6 TRBV2 18 NA TRBD1 CASAPRGRGLSGANVLTF TGTGCCAGTGCGCCCCGGGGCAGGGGGCTTTCTGGGGCCAACGTCCTGACTTTC
TRBJ1-4 TRBV6-6 15 NA NA CASSYSSSTNEKLFF TGTGCCAGCAGTTACTCTTCGTCAACTAATGAAAAACTGTTTTTT
TRBJ2-5 TRBV7-9 15 NA TRBD1 CASSRTGGRQETQYF TGTGCCAGCAGCCGGACAGGGGGCCGCCAAGAGACCCAGTACTTC
TRBJ1-6 TRBV5-6 16 NA TRBD1 CASSRQGSSYNSPLHF TGTGCCAGCAGCCGACAGGGGAGCTCCTATAATTCACCCCTCCACTTT
TRBJ2-2 TRBV5-1 16 NA TRBD2 CASSLSGLESPGELFF TGCGCCAGCAGCTTATCCGGACTAGAGTCTCCCGGGGAGCTGTTTTTT
TRBJ2-5 TRBV1 17 NA NA CTSSQDRVRWGQETQYF TGCACCAGCAGCCAAGATCGCGTTCGGTGGGGCCAAGAGACCCAGTACTTC
TRBJ1-1 TRBV7-8 15 NA NA CASSLDFGGSTEAFF TGTGCCAGCAGCTTAGATTTTGGGGGTAGCACTGAAGCTTTCTTT
TRBJ1-1 TRBV6-1 13 once NA CASIPGLNTEAFF TGTGCCAGCATTCCAGGTTTGAACACTGAAGCTTTCTTT
TRBJ2-2 TRBV4-1 16 NA NA CASSLRTVSNTGELFF TGCGCCAGCAGCCTCCGGACAGTTTCGAACACCGGGGAGCTGTTTTTT
TRBJ1-6 TRBV27 17 NA NA CASSFLIGAGANSPLHF TGTGCCAGCAGTTTCCTCATCGGGGCAGGGGCGAATTCACCCCTCCACTTT
TRBJ2-7 TRBV5-6 12 NA NA CASSLSSYEQYF TGTGCCAGCAGCTTAAGCTCCTACGAGCAGTACTTC
TRBJ2-2 TRBV7-9 16 NA TRBD1 CASSPRDRGDTGELFF TGTGCCAGCAGCCCCCGGGACAGGGGCGACACCGGGGAGCTGTTTTTT
TRBJ1-1 TRBV19 16 NA NA CASSTPTGTPNTEAFF TGTGCCAGTAGTACCCCTACCGGGACACCGAACACTGAAGCTTTCTTT
TRBJ2-7 TRBV7-3 15 NA NA CASSLFPGPTYEQYF TGTGCCAGCAGCTTATTCCCGGGACCAACCTACGAGCAGTACTTC
TRBJ2-3 TRBV10-3 14 NA NA CAISSGTLTDTQYF TGTGCCATCAGTTCTGGGACCCTCACAGATACGCAGTATTTT
TRBJ2-1 TRBV5-1 15 NA TRBD1 CASSATGDSYNEQFF TGCGCCAGCAGCGCGACAGGGGACTCCTACAATGAGCAGTTCTTC
TRBJ2-7 TRBV5-1 16 NA TRBD2 CASSRLTSGDSYEQYF TGCGCCAGCAGCCGCCTGACTAGCGGCGATTCCTACGAGCAGTACTTC
TRBJ2-3 TRBV5-4 14 NA NA CASSPRVYPDTQYF TGTGCCAGCAGCCCACGGGTGTACCCCGATACGCAGTATTTT
TRBJ1-4 TRBV5-1 13 NA NA CASQGSTNEKLFF TGCGCCAGCCAGGGTTCAACTAATGAAAAACTGTTTTTT
TRBJ1-4 TRBV4-1 16 NA NA CASSQELTGPNEKLFF TGCGCCAGCAGCCAAGAGCTCACAGGGCCAAATGAAAAACTGTTTTTT
TRBJ2-5 TRBV6-5 13 once TRBD1 CASMDRASETQYF TGTGCCAGCATGGACAGGGCCTCCGAGACCCAGTACTTC
TRBJ1-3 TRBV11-2 13 NA NA CASSLRMENTIYF TGTGCCAGCAGCTTACGGATGGAGAACACCATATATTTT
TRBJ1-2 TRBV2 14 NA NA CASRVQVFNYGYTF TGTGCCAGCAGAGTACAAGTGTTTAACTATGGCTACACCTTC
TRBJ2-7 TRBV7-6 15 NA NA CASSLRQQGSYEQYF TGTGCCAGCAGCTTGAGACAGCAAGGGTCCTACGAGCAGTACTTC
TRBJ2-1 TRBV14 12 few TRBD1 CASSRQGNEQFF TGTGCCAGCAGCCGACAGGGCAATGAGCAGTTCTTC
TRBJ1-6 TRBV7-3 15 few NA CASGEWGPNNSPLHF TGTGCCAGCGGAGAGTGGGGACCGAATAATTCACCCCTCCACTTT
TRBJ2-7 TRBV15 13 NA NA CATSRDPTYEQYF TGTGCCACCAGCAGAGACCCTACCTACGAGCAGTACTTC
TRBJ1-5 TRBV5-5 15 NA TRBD1 CASSLMGQGYQPQHF TGTGCCAGCAGCTTGATGGGACAGGGGTATCAGCCCCAGCATTTT
TRBJ1-4 TRBV28 14 NA TRBD1 CASSLQGAGEKLFF TGTGCCAGCAGTTTACAGGGGGCGGGGGAAAAACTGTTTTTT
TRBJ1-5 TRBV28 14 NA NA CASSFPLGQQPQHF TGTGCCAGCAGTTTCCCCCTGGGGCAGCAGCCCCAGCATTTT
TRBJ2-7 TRBV30 15 NA TRBD2 CAWSVVGTSGYEQYF TGTGCCTGGAGTGTGGTTGGGACTAGCGGCTACGAGCAGTACTTC
TRBJ1-2 TRBV4-3 15 NA TRBD1 CASSSFDRGNYGYTF TGCGCCAGCAGCTCCTTTGACAGGGGAAACTATGGCTACACCTTC
TRBJ2-3 TRBV5-5 16 NA TRBD2 CASSPEGLAGAGTQYF TGTGCCAGCAGCCCGGAGGGACTAGCGGGGGCAGGTACGCAGTATTTT